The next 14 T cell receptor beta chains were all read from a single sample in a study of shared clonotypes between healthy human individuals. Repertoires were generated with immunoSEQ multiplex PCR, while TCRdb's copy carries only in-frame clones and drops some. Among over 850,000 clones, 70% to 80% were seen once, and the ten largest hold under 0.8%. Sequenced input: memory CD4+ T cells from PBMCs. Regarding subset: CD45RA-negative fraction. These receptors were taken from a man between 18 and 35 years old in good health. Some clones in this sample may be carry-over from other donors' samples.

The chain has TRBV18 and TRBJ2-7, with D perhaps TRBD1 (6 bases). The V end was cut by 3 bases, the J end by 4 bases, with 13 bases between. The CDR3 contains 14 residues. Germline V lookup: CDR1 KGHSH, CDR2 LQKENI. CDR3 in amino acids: CASSPVAGEYEQYF. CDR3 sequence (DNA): TGTGCCAGCTCACCCGTAGCAGGGGAGTACGAGCAGTACTTC.

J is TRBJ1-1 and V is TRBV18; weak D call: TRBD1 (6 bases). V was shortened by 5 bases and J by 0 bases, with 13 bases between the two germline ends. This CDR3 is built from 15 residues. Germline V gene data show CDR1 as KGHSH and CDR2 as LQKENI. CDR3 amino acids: CASSSRDTLNTEAFF. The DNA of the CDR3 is TGTGCCAGCTCAAGTCGGGACACCCTGAACACTGAAGCTTTCTTT.

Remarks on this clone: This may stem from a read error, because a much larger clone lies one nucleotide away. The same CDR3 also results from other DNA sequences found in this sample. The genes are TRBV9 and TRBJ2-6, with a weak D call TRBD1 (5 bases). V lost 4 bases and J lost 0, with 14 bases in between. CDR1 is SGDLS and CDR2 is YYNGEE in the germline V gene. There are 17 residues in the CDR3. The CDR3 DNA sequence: TGTGCCAGCAGCTCGAGAACAGGCCCCTCTGGGGCCAACGTCCTGACTTTC. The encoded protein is CASSSRTGPSGANVLTF.

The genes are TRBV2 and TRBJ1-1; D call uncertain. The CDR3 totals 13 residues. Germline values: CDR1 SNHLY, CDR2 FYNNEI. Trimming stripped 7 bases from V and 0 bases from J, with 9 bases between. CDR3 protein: CASIPWLNTEAFF. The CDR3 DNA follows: TGTGCCAGCATCCCGTGGCTGAACACTGAAGCTTTCTTT. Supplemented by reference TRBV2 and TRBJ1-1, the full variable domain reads EPEVTQTPSHQVTQMGQEVILRCVPISNHLYFYWYRQILGQKVEFLVSFYNNEISEKSEIFDDQFSVERPDGSNFTLKIRSTKLEDSAMYFCASIPWLNTEAFFGQGTRLTVV.

As DNA, the CDR3 is TGTGCCAGCAGCCTTATCAAAACGGGACGAGGGAACACTGAAGCTTTCTTT. Encoded protein: CASSLIKTGRGNTEAFF. V is TRBV14 and J is TRBJ1-1; a possible D gene is TRBD1 (5 bases). Germline V gene data show CDR1 as SGHDN and CDR2 as FVKESK. The CDR3 runs to 17 residues. The germline V and J ends were trimmed by 4 bases and 1 base, with 19 bases remaining between them.

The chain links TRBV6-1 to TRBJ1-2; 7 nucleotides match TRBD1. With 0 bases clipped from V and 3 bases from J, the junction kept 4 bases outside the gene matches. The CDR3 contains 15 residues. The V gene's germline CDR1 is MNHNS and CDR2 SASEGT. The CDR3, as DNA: TGTGCCAGCAGTGAAGCGGTGACAGGGTACTATGGCTACACCTTC. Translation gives CASSEAVTGYYGYTF.

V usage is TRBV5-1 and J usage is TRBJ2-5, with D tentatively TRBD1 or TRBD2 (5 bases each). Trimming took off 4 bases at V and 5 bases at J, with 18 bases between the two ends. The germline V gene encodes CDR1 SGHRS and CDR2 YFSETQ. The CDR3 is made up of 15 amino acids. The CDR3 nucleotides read TGCGCCAGCAGCCCGGGGCCTTTAACTGCGGAGACCCAGTACTTC. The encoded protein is CASSPGPLTAETQYF.

The CDR3 coding sequence is TGTGCCAGCAGCCAACGTATGGGGGCAGGAAACACTGAAGCTTTCTTT. Translated, it gives CASSQRMGAGNTEAFF. The rearrangement uses TRBV28 and TRBJ1-1; possibly TRBD1 for D (6 bases). The CDR3 runs 16 residues. The V and J ends lost 6 bases and 2 bases respectively, with 19 bases between them. Germline V gene data show CDR1 as MDHEN and CDR2 as SYDVKM.

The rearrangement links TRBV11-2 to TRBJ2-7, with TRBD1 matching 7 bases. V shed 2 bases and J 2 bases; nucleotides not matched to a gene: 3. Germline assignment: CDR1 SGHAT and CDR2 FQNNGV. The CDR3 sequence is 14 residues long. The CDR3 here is CASSLRQGPYEQYF. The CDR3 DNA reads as TGTGCCAGCAGCTTACGACAGGGTCCCTACGAGCAGTACTTC.

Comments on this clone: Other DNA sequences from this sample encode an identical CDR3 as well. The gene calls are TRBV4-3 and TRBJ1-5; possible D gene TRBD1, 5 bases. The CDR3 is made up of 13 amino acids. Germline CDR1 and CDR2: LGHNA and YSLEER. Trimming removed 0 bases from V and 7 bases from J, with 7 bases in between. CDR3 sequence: CASSQDRGQPQHF. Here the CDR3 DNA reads TGCGCCAGCAGCCAAGACCGGGGCCAGCCCCAGCATTTT.

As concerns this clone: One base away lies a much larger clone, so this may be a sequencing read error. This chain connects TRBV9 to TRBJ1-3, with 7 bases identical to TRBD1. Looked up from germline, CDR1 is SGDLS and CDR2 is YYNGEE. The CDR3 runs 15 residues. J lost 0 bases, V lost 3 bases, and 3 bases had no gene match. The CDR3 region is CASSAGTASGNTIYF. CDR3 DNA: TGTGCCAGCAGCGCAGGGACAGCCTCTGGAAACACCATATATTTT.

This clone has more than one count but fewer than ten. The CDR3 here is CASSLETASGNTIYF. The CDR3 DNA sequence: TGTGCCAGCAGCTTGGAGACAGCCTCTGGAAACACCATATATTTT. This chain connects TRBV5-4 to TRBJ1-3, with TRBD1 as a possible D gene (5 bases). CDR3 size: 15 residues. V was cut by 0 bases and J by 0 bases, with 7 bases left in between. Germline loops: CDR1 SGHNT, CDR2 YYREEE (reference sequence).

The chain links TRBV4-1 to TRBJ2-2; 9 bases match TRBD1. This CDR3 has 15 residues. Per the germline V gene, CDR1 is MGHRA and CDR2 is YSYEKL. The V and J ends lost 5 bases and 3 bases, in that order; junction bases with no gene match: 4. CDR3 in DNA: TGCGCCAGCAGCAGGGGACAGGGCTACACCGGGGAGCTGTTTTTT. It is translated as CASSRGQGYTGELFF.

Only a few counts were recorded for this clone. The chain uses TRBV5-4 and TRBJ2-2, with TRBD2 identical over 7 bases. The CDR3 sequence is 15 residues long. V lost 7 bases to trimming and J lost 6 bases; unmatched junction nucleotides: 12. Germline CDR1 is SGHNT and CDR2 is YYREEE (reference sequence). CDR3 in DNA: TGTGCCAGCGCCCAAGGTGGGAGGGCCTCCGGGGAGCTGTTTTTT. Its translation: CASAQGGRASGELFF.